Below are 20 T cell receptor beta chains sequenced from a single sample in a study of blood T cells in healthy people across ages. For the second PCR, which ran for about 6 to 12 cycles, a sample-barcoded 5' primer and a J-beta primer mix were used. TCRdb itself ran the 5' RACE reads through MiXCR, one entry per CDR3 protein. Altogether 850,000 to 1,300,000 distinct CDR3 sequences are present, around 45% being singletons, with the ten largest covering 18%. The sample comprised blood. These receptor sequences come from a woman aged 60 to 75 in good health.

J is TRBJ1-2 and V is TRBV7-9; no clear D gene. The length of the CDR3 is 19 residues. Germline V gives CDR1 SEHNR, CDR2 FQNEAQ (reference sequence). The ends were cut back, 5 bases at V and 0 bases at J, with 25 bases in the middle. The CDR3, as DNA: TGTGCCAGCAGCCCGAGGACGGTTCTACGCGAGAGTTCTAACTATGGCTACACCTTC. The encoded protein is CASSPRTVLRESSNYGYTF.

CDR3 amino acids: CASSAPLFYEQFF. The CDR3 DNA reads as TGTGCCAGCAGCGCCCCCCTATTCTATGAGCAGTTCTTC. The genes are TRBV7-9 and TRBJ2-1; no definite D call. The length of the CDR3 is 13 residues. CDR1 is SEHNR, CDR2 FQNEAQ, per germline (reference sequence). V dropped 5 bases and J dropped 8 bases, with 13 bases sitting between them.

This chain joins TRBV12-3 or TRBV12-4 and TRBJ1-2; no reliable D call. The CDR3 extends over 13 amino acids. Trimming took 6 bases from V and 5 from J, leaving 13 bases between them. The CDR3 here is CASSRGTPYGYTF. CDR3 coding DNA: TGTGCCAGCAGCCGCGGCACGCCTTATGGCTACACCTTC.

The chain has TRBV11-2 and TRBJ1-1, with a tentative D call TRBD1 (5 bases). The CDR3 runs to 13 residues. Between the trimmed V and J ends, which lost 5 bases and 6 bases, there was a span of 13 bases. CDR1 is SGHAT, CDR2 FQNNGV, per germline. CDR3 nucleotides: TGTGCCAGCAGCGTATTTGGGGACCCTGAAGCTTTCTTT. Amino acid sequence: CASSVFGDPEAFF.

This clonotype was picked up a small number of times. This chain links TRBV7-9 with TRBJ1-2, with 11 positions matching TRBD1. The trim removed 4 bases at V and 4 bases at J, leaving 5 bases unmatched. The CDR3 loop spans 15 amino acids. In germline, CDR1 is SEHNR, CDR2 FQNEAQ (reference sequence). CDR3 amino acids: CASSSDRGQGYGYTF. Written as DNA, the CDR3 is TGTGCCAGCAGCTCGGACAGGGGGCAAGGCTATGGCTACACCTTC.

This clonotype was recorded a few times. The J gene is TRBJ2-3, the V gene TRBV14; possible D gene TRBD1, 6 bases. Trimming pared 0 bases from V and 1 base from J, leaving 8 bases between. There are 15 residues in the CDR3. Per the germline V gene, CDR1 is SGHDN and CDR2 is FVKESK. CDR3 residues: CASSQEYRGTDTQYF. CDR3 DNA: TGTGCCAGCAGCCAAGAGTACAGGGGCACAGATACGCAGTATTTT.

This clonotype is a singleton in its sample. This chain links TRBV12-3 or TRBV12-4 with TRBJ2-1; 14 bases fit TRBD2. Trimming cost V 6 bases and J 11 bases; bases outside gene matches: 6. This CDR3 region has 14 residues. The chain's CDR3 is CASRGLAGGPQQFF. In nucleotides, the CDR3 is TGTGCCAGCAGAGGACTAGCGGGAGGCCCGCAGCAGTTCTTC.

The chain carries TRBV3-1 and TRBJ2-7; TRBD2 might be the D (5 bases). The CDR3 runs 14 residues. In germline, CDR1 is LGHDT, CDR2 YNNKEL (reference sequence). With 5 bases removed from V and 3 bases from J, the gap between germline ends came to 14 bases. CDR3 sequence (DNA): TGTGCCAGCAGCTACGGACTGAGCCACTACGAGCAGTACTTC. The encoded protein is CASSYGLSHYEQYF.

This clonotype was seen more than once but under ten times. The J gene is TRBJ2-7, the V gene TRBV3-1; the D is unclear. Germline-derived CDR1 and CDR2 are LGHDT and YNNKEL (reference sequence). The V end was cut by 2 bases, the J end by 2 bases, with 10 bases between. The CDR3 has 14 residues. The DNA for the CDR3 is TGTGCCAGCAGCCAATACGGTAGACCCTACGAGCAGTACTTC. This codes for CASSQYGRPYEQYF.

The chain employs TRBV7-9 and TRBJ2-1, with 11 bases matching TRBD2. Germline-derived CDR1 and CDR2 are SEHNR and FQNEAQ (reference sequence). The V segment lost 4 bases and the J segment 9 bases; nucleotides outside the gene matches: 8. CDR3 length: 15 residues. CDR3 nucleotide sequence: TGTGCCAGCAGCTCCGGATCCGGGACTAGCGGTGAGCAGTTCTTC. This encodes CASSSGSGTSGEQFF.

This chain joins TRBV5-1 and TRBJ1-1, with no clear D. CDR1 SGHRS and CDR2 YFSETQ come from the germline V gene. The CDR3 consists of 15 residues. The V and J ends lost 1 base and 2 bases respectively, with 12 bases between them. CDR3 region: CASSLSGEGNTEAFF. Here the CDR3 DNA reads TGCGCCAGCAGCTTGTCGGGCGAGGGAAACACTGAAGCTTTCTTT.

This chain links TRBV6-6 with TRBJ2-3; 9 nucleotides agree with TRBD2. CDR1 and CDR2 (germline): MNHNY, SVGAGI (reference sequence). This CDR3 region has 17 residues. With 6 bases clipped from V and 0 bases from J, the junction kept 10 bases outside the gene matches. CDR3 residues: CASRHLAGVTSTDTQYF. CDR3 in DNA: TGTGCCAGCAGACACTTAGCGGGGGTTACTAGCACAGATACGCAGTATTTT.

The V call is TRBV28, the J call TRBJ2-1, with 8 bases identical to TRBD2. The ends lost 9 bases at V and 7 bases at J; junction bases unmatched: 11. The CDR3 is 14 residues long. The germline CDR1 and CDR2 sequences are MDHEN and SYDVKM. CDR3 nucleotides: TGTGCCAGTGACCTAGCGGGTGTCGGGAATGAGCAGTTCTTC. This sequence encodes CASDLAGVGNEQFF.

This chain joins TRBV20-1 and TRBJ2-1; 13 nucleotides align to TRBD2. J lost 1 base, V lost 5 bases, and 8 bases had no gene match. The CDR3 sequence is 17 residues long. Germline loops: CDR1 DFQATT, CDR2 SNEGSKA (reference sequence). The CDR3: CSAHRGLAGTSYNEQFF. The CDR3 DNA reads as TGCAGTGCTCACCGGGGACTAGCGGGAACGTCCTACAATGAGCAGTTCTTC.

V usage is TRBV12-3 or TRBV12-4 and J usage is TRBJ1-1; D might be TRBD1 (6 bases). V shed 5 bases and J shed 1 base, with 17 bases lying between them. The CDR3 covers 16 residues. The CDR3 reads CASSPHRGGKNTEAFF. As DNA, the CDR3 is TGTGCCAGCAGTCCCCACAGAGGGGGAAAGAACACTGAAGCTTTCTTT.

The chain recombines TRBV11-3 with TRBJ2-2; D is unclear. This CDR3 region has 14 residues. Germline loops: CDR1 SGHNT, CDR2 YENEEA. V was pared by 5 bases and J by 5 bases, with 12 bases between. In DNA, the CDR3 is TGTGCCAGCAGCCCATCCGACTCGACCGGGGAGCTGTTTTTT. Its translation: CASSPSDSTGELFF.

The rearrangement links TRBV20-1 to TRBJ2-1; D ambiguous. The CDR3 totals 17 residues. The germline gives CDR1 DFQATT, CDR2 SNEGSKA (reference sequence). Between the trimmed V and J ends, which lost 6 bases and 3 bases, there was a span of 24 bases. CDR3 coding DNA: TGCAGTGCAGCTACAGCTGGTCCCGGACCTTTCTACAATGAGCAGTTCTTC. Its translation: CSAATAGPGPFYNEQFF.

This clonotype was counted a few times. This chain links TRBV2 with TRBJ2-5; D perhaps matches TRBD2 (6 bases). Germline values: CDR1 SNHLY, CDR2 FYNNEI. The CDR3 runs 14 residues. The ends were cut back, 7 bases at V and 1 base at J, with 13 bases in the middle. Written as DNA, the CDR3 is TGTGCCAGCATTCCCGGGAGAACCCAAGAGACCCAGTACTTC. Translated: CASIPGRTQETQYF.

This clonotype was observed a few times. This rearrangement joins TRBV10-3 to TRBJ2-3; 9 nucleotides match TRBD1. Unmatched junction bases numbered 2, after V lost 0 bases and J lost 4 bases. This CDR3 has 15 residues. Germline CDR1 reads ENHRY; CDR2 reads SYGVKD. The DNA of the CDR3 is TGTGCCATCAGTGAGTCAGGGACAGGGCCAGATACGCAGTATTTT. Translating it yields CAISESGTGPDTQYF.

This clonotype was detected once. This chain connects TRBV7-6 to TRBJ2-1; the D gene is possibly TRBD1 (6 bases). Germline CDR1 and CDR2: SGHVS and FNYEAQ. Trimming took off 0 bases at V and 10 bases at J, with 13 bases between the two ends. The CDR3 is 14 amino acids. CDR3 amino acids: CASSLAPGVKEQFF. The CDR3 DNA reads TGTGCCAGCAGCTTAGCACCAGGGGTGAAGGAGCAGTTCTTC.